Each of the 21 T cell receptor beta chains below was sequenced from the same sample in a study of CD8 T cells in Susac syndrome. Reverse transcription of 0.5 to 1 ug RNA used random hexamers. Each CDR3 protein gets one entry after TCRdb re-called the immunoSEQ multiplex PCR reads with MiXCR. This table has some 240,000 distinct CDR3 sequences, about 95% appearing once. Sequencing used CD4+ T cells from PBMCs. The receptor set was obtained from a human donor with Susac syndrome.

The V call is TRBV5-4, the J call TRBJ2-3; D remains ambiguous. CDR1 and CDR2 (germline): SGHNT, YYREEE (reference sequence). The CDR3 is made up of 14 amino acids. V lost 3 bases and J 2 bases, leaving 10 bases between the germline ends. CDR3 DNA: TGTGCCAGCAGCTCCGGGCCGAACACAGATACGCAGTATTTT. As protein: CASSSGPNTDTQYF.

This chain links TRBV12-3 or TRBV12-4 with TRBJ1-2, with 7 bases that match TRBD1. V shed 3 bases and J 5 bases; nucleotides not matched to a gene: 6. The CDR3 totals 14 residues. CDR3 sequence: CASSFSGQVYGYTF. The CDR3 coding sequence is TGTGCCAGCAGTTTCTCAGGACAGGTATATGGCTACACCTTC.

This chain joins TRBV27 and TRBJ1-2; possible D gene TRBD1, 5 bases. The CDR3 runs to 13 residues. Per the germline V gene, CDR1 is MNHEY and CDR2 is SMNVEV (reference sequence). Trimming took 3 bases from V and 7 from J, leaving 12 bases between them. For the CDR3, the DNA is TGTGCCAGCAGTTTGGGGCCAGCAAGTGGCTACACCTTC. This codes for CASSLGPASGYTF.

The chain links TRBV2 to TRBJ2-7, with D perhaps matching TRBD1 (5 bases). V was trimmed by 4 bases and J by 7 bases, leaving 17 bases between them. CDR1 is SNHLY, CDR2 FYNNEI, per germline. CDR3 length equals 14 residues. Here the CDR3 DNA reads TGTGCCAGCAGTGTTGTCAGGGCGTATCAGGAGCAGTACTTC. It is translated as CASSVVRAYQEQYF.

The chain uses TRBV7-9 and TRBJ1-1, with D maybe TRBD1 (5 bases). V gave up 5 bases and J gave up 5 bases, with 15 bases separating them. Germline V gene sequence: CDR1 SEHNR, CDR2 FQNEAQ (reference sequence). The CDR3 has 14 residues. CDR3 coding DNA: TGTGCCAGCAGCCCACGACAGACGGGGACTGAAGCTTTCTTT. It specifies CASSPRQTGTEAFF.

The chain employs TRBV29-1 and TRBJ2-6; the D gene is possibly TRBD2 (5 bases). Trimming removed 8 bases from V and 0 bases from J, with 14 bases in between. The CDR3 is 15 amino acids. The germline gives CDR1 SQVTM, CDR2 ANQGSEA. The CDR3 bases are TGCAGCACCACCGAAGGGAGCTCTGGGGCCAACGTCCTGACTTTC. It encodes CSTTEGSSGANVLTF.

V gene TRBV30 combines with J gene TRBJ2-7, with D maybe TRBD1 (7 bases). The CDR3 has 13 residues. Between the trimmed V and J ends, which lost 3 bases and 2 bases, there was a span of 11 bases. Germline-derived CDR1 and CDR2 are GTSNPN and SVGIG (reference sequence). CDR3 DNA: TGTGCCTGGAGCCAGGGGGGAGCCTACGAGCAGTACTTC. This gives the protein CAWSQGGAYEQYF.

The chain is built from TRBV20-1 and TRBJ2-3, with 7 bases identical to TRBD2. The CDR3 has 15 amino acids. V gave up 1 base and J gave up 1 base; unmatched junction bases: 5. CDR1 is DFQATT and CDR2 is SNEGSKA in the germline V gene (reference sequence). The CDR3 region is CSARGGGVGTDTQYF. The DNA for the CDR3 is TGCAGTGCTAGAGGGGGAGGGGTTGGCACAGATACGCAGTATTTT.

This chain joins TRBV30 and TRBJ2-3; 8 nucleotides line up with TRBD1. CDR1 and CDR2 from the germline V gene are GTSNPN and SVGIG (reference sequence). Trimming took 8 bases from V and 4 from J; bases not matched to a gene: 8. The CDR3 runs 13 residues. The CDR3, as DNA: TGTGCCCGCACGGGACAGGTCCCAGATACGCAGTATTTT. It codes for CARTGQVPDTQYF.

The chain joins TRBV20-1 to TRBJ2-5, with D perhaps matching TRBD2 (5 bases). Trimming removed 5 bases from V and 2 bases from J, with 15 bases in between. Germline CDR1 DFQATT, CDR2 SNEGSKA (reference sequence). The CDR3 loop spans 14 amino acids. Written as DNA, the CDR3 is TGCAGTGCTCCGAGGGCTAGCAAACAAGAGACCCAGTACTTC. As protein: CSAPRASKQETQYF.

In this sample, this clonotype turned up once. The chain combines TRBV10-2 with TRBJ1-2; D gene uncertain. The CDR3 has 12 amino acids. V lost 0 bases and J lost 7, with 6 bases in between. Germline CDR1 and CDR2: WSHSY and SAAADI. CDR3 sequence reads: CASSESFGGYTF. As DNA, the CDR3 is TGCGCCAGCAGTGAGTCGTTTGGTGGCTACACCTTC.

V is TRBV29-1 and J is TRBJ2-7; D tentatively reads TRBD1 or TRBD2 (5 bases each). V was shortened by 6 bases and J by 2 bases, with 20 bases between the two germline ends. Per the germline V gene, CDR1 is SQVTM and CDR2 is ANQGSEA. The CDR3 loop spans 15 amino acids. CDR3 amino acids: CSVGPGPQGPYEQYF. The CDR3 bases are TGCAGCGTGGGACCGGGACCCCAGGGACCCTACGAGCAGTACTTC.

The chain combines TRBV6-6 with TRBJ2-1; D is ambiguous. CDR1 is MNHNY and CDR2 is SVGAGI in the germline V gene (reference sequence). V was cut by 4 bases and J by 9 bases, with 22 bases left in between. There are 16 residues in the CDR3. CDR3 loop: CASSSDAWPPGGEQFF. For the CDR3, the DNA is TGTGCCAGCAGTTCAGACGCTTGGCCTCCCGGTGGTGAGCAGTTCTTC.

J is TRBJ2-5 and V is TRBV12-3 or TRBV12-4; D remains unclear. The V end was cut by 6 bases, the J end by 5 bases, with 13 bases between. CDR3 length: 13 residues. The CDR3 DNA follows: TGTGCCAGCAGCTTCGACCGGTCGGAGACCCAGTACTTC. Protein sequence: CASSFDRSETQYF.

The chain links TRBV28 to TRBJ1-5, with unresolved D. Trimming stripped 8 bases from V and 5 bases from J, with 4 bases between. The CDR3 totals 10 residues. Germline V gene sequence: CDR1 MDHEN, CDR2 SYDVKM. CDR3 protein: CASGHQPQHF. CDR3 sequence (DNA): TGTGCCAGCGGACATCAGCCCCAGCATTTT.

The chain employs TRBV28 and TRBJ2-7; a possible D gene is TRBD1 (5 bases). Per the germline V gene, CDR1 is MDHEN and CDR2 is SYDVKM. There are 13 residues in the CDR3. V was shortened by 6 bases and J by 3 bases, with 12 bases between the two germline ends. The CDR3: CASSRADIYEQYF. The CDR3, as DNA: TGTGCCAGCAGCAGGGCGGATATCTACGAGCAGTACTTC.

The chain combines TRBV9 with TRBJ2-5; TRBD2 is a possible D gene (5 bases). Trimming stripped 0 bases from V and 5 bases from J, with 14 bases between. The germline CDR1 and CDR2 sequences are SGDLS and YYNGEE. The CDR3 is 15 residues long. The CDR3 nucleotides are TGTGCCAGCAGCGTAGAGCAGGCACCGGGGGAGACCCAGTACTTC. Translated: CASSVEQAPGETQYF.

V and J are TRBV27 and TRBJ2-7; perhaps TRBD1 as D (6 bases). Per germline, CDR1 MNHEY and CDR2 SMNVEV (reference sequence). V was shortened by 2 bases and J by 3 bases, with 11 bases between the two germline ends. There are 14 residues in the CDR3. The CDR3 loop reads CASSLRNRDYEQYF. CDR3 nucleotide sequence: TGTGCCAGCAGTTTAAGAAACAGGGACTACGAGCAGTACTTC.

The CDR3 bases are TGTGCCAGCAGTTTGGGTCGGGCTAGCGGGAGCATGGCCCCAGGTGAGCAGTTCTTC. It is translated as CASSLGRASGSMAPGEQFF. The J gene is TRBJ2-1, the V gene TRBV12-3 or TRBV12-4; the match to TRBD2 covers 10 bases. The junction had 20 bases not matched to a gene; V was cut back by 3 bases and J by 9 bases. This CDR3 has 19 amino acids.

This rearrangement joins TRBV3-1 to TRBJ2-1; TRBD1 matches 7 bases. Germline CDR1 LGHDT, CDR2 YNNKEL (reference sequence). Losses at the gene ends were 0 bases for V and 5 bases for J; bases not matched to a gene: 10. This CDR3 is 17 amino acids long. The CDR3 region has the DNA TGTGCCAGCAGCCAAGAATTAAGGAAAAGGGGGCACAATGAGCAGTTCTTC. Translating gives CASSQELRKRGHNEQFF.

The V call is TRBV3-1, the J call TRBJ2-1; the match to TRBD2 covers 9 bases. The CDR3 runs 16 residues. Per the germline V gene, CDR1 is LGHDT and CDR2 is YNNKEL (reference sequence). The trim removed 5 bases at V and 4 bases at J, leaving 9 bases unmatched. CDR3 sequence (DNA): TGTGCCAGCAGCAGACTAGCGGTCCCTTCTTACAATGAGCAGTTCTTC. It is translated as CASSRLAVPSYNEQFF.